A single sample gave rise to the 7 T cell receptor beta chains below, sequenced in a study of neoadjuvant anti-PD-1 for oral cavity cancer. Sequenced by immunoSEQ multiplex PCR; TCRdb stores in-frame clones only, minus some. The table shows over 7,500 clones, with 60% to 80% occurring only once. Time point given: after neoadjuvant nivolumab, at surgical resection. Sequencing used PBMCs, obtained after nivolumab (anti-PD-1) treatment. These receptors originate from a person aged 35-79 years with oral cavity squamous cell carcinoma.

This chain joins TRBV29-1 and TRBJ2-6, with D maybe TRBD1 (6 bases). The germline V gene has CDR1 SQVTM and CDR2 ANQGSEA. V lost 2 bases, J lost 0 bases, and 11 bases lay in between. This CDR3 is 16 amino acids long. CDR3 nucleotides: TGCAGCGTTGAACGGGACACCGACTCTGGGGCCAACGTCCTGACTTTC. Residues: CSVERDTDSGANVLTF.

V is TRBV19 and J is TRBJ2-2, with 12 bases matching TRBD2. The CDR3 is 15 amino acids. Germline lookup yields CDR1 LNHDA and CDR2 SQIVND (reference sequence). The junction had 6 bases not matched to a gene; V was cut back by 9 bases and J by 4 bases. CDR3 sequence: CASSTSGRTTGELFF. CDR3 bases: TGTGCCAGCTCTACTAGCGGGAGGACCACCGGGGAGCTGTTTTTT.

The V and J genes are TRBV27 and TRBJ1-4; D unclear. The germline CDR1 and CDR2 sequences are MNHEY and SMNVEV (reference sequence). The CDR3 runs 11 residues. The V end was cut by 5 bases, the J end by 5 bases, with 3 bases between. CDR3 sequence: CASSQNEKLFF. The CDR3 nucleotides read TGTGCCAGCAGTCAAAATGAAAAACTGTTTTTT.

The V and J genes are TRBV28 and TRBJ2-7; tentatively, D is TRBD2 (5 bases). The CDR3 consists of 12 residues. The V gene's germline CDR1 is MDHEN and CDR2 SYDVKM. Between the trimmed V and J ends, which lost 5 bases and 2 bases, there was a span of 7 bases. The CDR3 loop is CASSVGTYEQYF. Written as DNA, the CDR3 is TGTGCCAGCAGTGTCGGGACCTACGAGCAGTACTTC.

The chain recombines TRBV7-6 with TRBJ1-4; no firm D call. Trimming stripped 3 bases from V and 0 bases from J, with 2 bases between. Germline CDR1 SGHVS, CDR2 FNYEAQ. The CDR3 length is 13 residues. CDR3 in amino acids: CASSFATNEKLFF. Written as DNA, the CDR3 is TGTGCCAGCAGCTTTGCAACTAATGAAAAACTGTTTTTT.

CDR3 sequence (DNA): TGTGCCAGCAGCTTATTGGGACAGAGCTCCTATAATTCACCCCTCCACTTT. It translates to CASSLLGQSSYNSPLHF. J is TRBJ1-6 and V is TRBV11-2; 7 nucleotides match TRBD1. The length of the CDR3 is 17 residues. The germline V gene has CDR1 SGHAT and CDR2 FQNNGV. V trimming: 2 bases; J trimming: 0 bases; junction bases outside the gene matches: 4.

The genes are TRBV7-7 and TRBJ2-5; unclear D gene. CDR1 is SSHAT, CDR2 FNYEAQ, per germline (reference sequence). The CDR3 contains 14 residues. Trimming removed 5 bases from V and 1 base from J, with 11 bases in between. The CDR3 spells CASSGSAGQETQYF. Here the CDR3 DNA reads TGTGCCAGCAGCGGCAGTGCAGGCCAAGAGACCCAGTACTTC.